What follows are 2 T cell receptor beta chains derived from one specimen sequenced in a study of cytomegalovirus exposure and HLA in healthy donors. Use of 60 Vbeta and 13 Jbeta primers characterized the PCR. Sequencing used immunoSEQ multiplex PCR; TCRdb keeps in-frame clones, though not all of them. The profile shows roughly 140,000 clones, about 85% of them singletons. Sequenced input: PBMCs. These receptors all stem from a woman between 18 and 29 years old in good health and CMV-seronegative.

Only one count was recorded for this clone. The chain employs TRBV6-5 and TRBJ2-1, with a possible D match to TRBD1 (5 bases). Germline CDR1 is MNHEY and CDR2 is SVGAGI. There are 16 residues in the CDR3. The ends were cut back, 0 bases at V and 4 bases at J, with 13 bases in the middle. CDR3: CASSYSRNGAYNEQFF. CDR3 DNA: TGTGCCAGCAGTTACTCGAGGAATGGGGCTTACAATGAGCAGTTCTTC.

The chain couples TRBV11-1 to TRBJ2-7; 8 bases fit TRBD2. Germline-derived CDR1 and CDR2 are SGHAT and FQDESV (reference sequence). CDR3 size: 18 residues. V shed 5 bases, J shed 5 bases, and the junction held 20 bases outside the gene matches. The CDR3 region is CASSPSGQAAVGANEQYF. CDR3 nucleotides: TGTGCCAGCAGCCCTAGCGGGCAGGCAGCGGTCGGGGCCAACGAGCAGTACTTC.